This section outlines one T cell receptor (beta chain) sequence together with its context. This record comes from a study of blood T cells in healthy people across ages. PCR was performed a second time for about 7 to 12 cycles using a sample-barcoded 5' primer and a J-beta primer mix. Per-sample output comprised a minimum of 2.5 million paired-end reads containing CDR3. TCRdb redid the calling of the 5' RACE reads with MiXCR, one entry per CDR3 protein. The table records 1.4 million or so distinct CDR3 sequences, about 45% of them present only once. With 6 bases removed from V and 4 bases from J, the gap between germline ends came to 15 bases. The germline gives CDR1 LGHNA, CDR2 YSLEER. This CDR3 spans 14 amino acids.

The source material was blood. This clonotype was obtained from a woman between 18 and 30 years old in good health. This chain joins TRBV4-3 and TRBJ1-1; D uncertain. The CDR3 sequence: CASRFIGSGTEAFF. Written as DNA, the CDR3 is TGCGCCAGCAGGTTTATCGGTTCTGGCACTGAAGCTTTCTTT.